These 9 T cell receptor beta chains originate from one sample sequenced in a study of shared clonotypes between healthy human individuals (dated by TCRdb to about 2020). CD8 naive samples were CD45RO-negative cells positively selected for CCR7, giving a CD45RA+CCR7+ population that excluded TemRA cells. Library preparation used the immunoSEQ multiplex PCR assay. TCRdb carries this immuneACCESS record with in-frame sequences only. Its versions omit some clonotypes, under half of them owing to an unresolved V gene in the studies checked, with the rest unexplained. The sample table records approximately 2,200,000 clones; more than 85% of these occur just once. The ten top clones hold under 2% of the sample. The source material was naive CD8+ T cells from PBMCs. This sample's cell subset or site label indicates: CD45RA+CCR7+. The source is a young man in good health. Some clones in this sample may be carry-over from other donors' samples.

A word on this clone: One junction end does not reproduce the germline sequence, and a read error may be involved. The chain combines TRBV13 with TRBJ2-2; maybe TRBD2 (6 bases). CDR1 PRHDT and CDR2 FYEKMQ come from the germline V gene (reference sequence). CDR3 length: 15 residues. The CDR3 DNA reads as TGCGCCAGCAGCTCCCCTTGGGAGGTGACCGGGGAGCTGTTTTTT. Translating gives CASSSPWEVTGELFF.

The rearrangement links TRBV30 to TRBJ2-1, with TRBD2 identical over 10 bases. The CDR3 length is 16 residues. Germline values: CDR1 GTSNPN, CDR2 SVGIG (reference sequence). The V segment lost 3 bases and the J segment 6 bases; nucleotides outside the gene matches: 11. The DNA of the CDR3 is TGTGCCTGGAGCGGAGATGAGGGACTAGCGAGCAATGAGCAGTTCTTC. Its protein product is CAWSGDEGLASNEQFF. Combining the CDR3 with reference TRBV30 and TRBJ2-1 gives the whole variable domain SQTIHQWPATLVQPVGSPLSLECTVEGTSNPNLYWYRQAAGRGLQLLFYSVGIGQISSEVPQNLSASRPQDRQFILSSKKLLLSDSGFYLCAWSGDEGLASNEQFFGPGTRLTVL.

This chain connects TRBV4-3 to TRBJ2-5; 7 bases match TRBD1. The germline V gene has CDR1 LGHNA and CDR2 YSLEER. V gave up 5 bases and J gave up 3 bases; unmatched junction bases: 3. The CDR3 covers 13 residues. The CDR3 is CASSDRVEETQYF. In DNA, the CDR3 is TGCGCCAGCAGCGACAGGGTCGAAGAGACCCAGTACTTC.

The chain carries TRBV7-2 and TRBJ2-1; no definite D call. The CDR3 runs to 13 residues. With 1 base removed from V and 9 bases from J, the gap between germline ends came to 10 bases. Looked up from germline, CDR1 is SGHTA and CDR2 is FQGNSA. CDR3: CASSLGLGGEQFF. The CDR3 nucleotides are TGTGCCAGCAGCTTAGGCCTGGGCGGTGAGCAGTTCTTC.

This rearrangement joins TRBV15 to TRBJ2-7, with 15 bases matching TRBD2. This CDR3 region has 16 residues. CDR1 and CDR2 from the germline V gene are LNHNV and YYDKDF (reference sequence). V dropped 1 base and J dropped 6; count of bases not matched to a gene: 4. The DNA for the CDR3 is TGTGCCACCAGCAGAGCCGGGGGACTAGCGGGAGGCGAGCAGTACTTC. Translated, it gives CATSRAGGLAGGEQYF.

The chain combines TRBV28 with TRBJ2-7; 7 nucleotides line up with TRBD2. The CDR3 sequence is 15 residues long. Trimming took 4 bases from V and 3 from J; bases not matched to a gene: 9. Germline loops: CDR1 MDHEN, CDR2 SYDVKM. Here the CDR3 reads CASSYKLASGYEQYF. Written as DNA, the CDR3 is TGTGCCAGCAGTTACAAGTTGGCTAGCGGCTACGAGCAGTACTTC. Combining the CDR3 with reference TRBV28 and TRBJ2-7 gives the whole variable domain DVKVTQSSRYLVKRTGEKVFLECVQDMDHENMFWYRQDPGLGLRLIYFSYDVKMKEKGDIPEGYSVSREKKERFSLILESASTNQTSMYLCASSYKLASGYEQYFGPGTRLTVT.

This clone appeared a single time. The chain employs TRBV5-8 and TRBJ1-5; a possible D gene is TRBD1 (5 bases). The V end was cut by 0 bases, the J end by 0 bases, with 7 bases between. There are 15 residues in the CDR3. The germline V gene encodes CDR1 SGHTS and CDR2 YDEGEE. The CDR3 sequence is CASSLARASNQPQHF. In nucleotides, the CDR3 is TGTGCCAGCAGCTTGGCCAGGGCTAGCAATCAGCCCCAGCATTTT.

The V gene is TRBV5-1, the J gene TRBJ2-2; 8 bases are a match to TRBD1. The junction had 7 bases not matched to a gene; V was cut back by 0 bases and J by 3 bases. The CDR3 is 17 amino acids. Germline V lookup: CDR1 SGHRS, CDR2 YFSETQ. Here the CDR3 DNA reads TGCGCCAGCAGCTTGGATTCCAGGGGGCGGTACACCGGGGAGCTGTTTTTT. Protein sequence: CASSLDSRGRYTGELFF.

This clone came up once. The gene calls are TRBV28 and TRBJ2-7, with a tentative D call TRBD2 (6 bases). V was shortened by 5 bases and J by 3 bases, with 8 bases between the two germline ends. CDR3 length: 12 residues. Germline V lookup: CDR1 MDHEN, CDR2 SYDVKM. CDR3 sequence: CASSVSGYEQYF. CDR3 DNA: TGTGCCAGCAGTGTTAGCGGCTACGAGCAGTACTTC.